This entry is about one T cell receptor (beta chain). One entry per CDR3 protein results from TCRdb running MiXCR on the RT-PCR reads. The sample shows fewer than 800,000 distinct CDR3 sequences, over 12% of them seen only once. Germline values: CDR1 SQVTM, CDR2 ANQGSEA. The J segment lost 3 bases and the V segment lost 7 bases, leaving 18 bases of the junction unmatched. The CDR3 extends over 18 amino acids. This receptor was taken from a female donor in good health, serving as a healthy control. Material: memory CD4+ T cells from blood. This chain links TRBV29-1 with TRBJ2-6; 7 bases line up with TRBD2. CDR3 sequence (DNA): TGCAGCGCCCGCGAGGGCGGGGGAACTCTAGGTGGGGCCAACGTCCTGACTTTC. Encoded protein: CSAREGGGTLGGANVLTF.